These 5 T cell receptor beta chains were all obtained from the same sample, sequenced in a study of T-cell reconstitution after alpha-beta-depleted transplantation in children. Unique molecular identifiers were incorporated when the TCRbeta library was constructed. TCRdb analysed the PCR reads with MiXCR anew, one entry per CDR3 protein. The sample records about 420,000 distinct CDR3 sequences, under 20% being singletons. Sequencing was performed on PBMCs, mostly from graft donor cells, taken 360 days after TCRalphabeta/CD19-depleted stem cell transplant. These TCRs come from a boy under two years old who had a stem cell transplant for Wiskott-Aldrich syndrome, so the T cells may come from the graft donor.

The CDR3 is CASSHRIRRGTDTQYF. For the CDR3, the DNA is TGCGCCAGCAGCCATAGAATTCGGAGAGGCACAGATACGCAGTATTTT. This rearrangement joins TRBV4-3 to TRBJ2-3; D remains unclear. Germline-derived CDR1 and CDR2 are LGHNA and YSLEER. Trimming cost V 3 bases and J 1 base, with 14 bases left between them. The CDR3 has 16 residues.

CDR3 bases: TGCAGTGCTAGCTACGGGACCGCTGGACTCTATCTCACAGATACGCAGTATTTT. This codes for CSASYGTAGLYLTDTQYF. The chain combines TRBV20-1 with TRBJ2-3, with D tentatively TRBD1 or TRBD2 (5 bases each). The germline CDR1 and CDR2 sequences are DFQATT and SNEGSKA (reference sequence). The CDR3 is 18 residues long. Deletions cut 3 bases from V and 2 bases from J, with 24 bases between.

This clonotype was found a few times. The V gene is TRBV5-1, the J gene TRBJ2-2, with D maybe TRBD2 (6 bases). Germline V gene sequence: CDR1 SGHRS, CDR2 YFSETQ. This CDR3 region has 17 residues. Trimming removed 1 base from V and 0 bases from J, with 13 bases in between. The CDR3 is CASSLLPLASNTGELFF. As DNA, the CDR3 is TGCGCCAGCAGCTTGCTACCGCTAGCGTCGAACACCGGGGAGCTGTTTTTT. Complete variable domain (other parts from reference TRBV5-1 and TRBJ2-2): KAGVTQTPRYLIKTRGQQVTLSCSPISGHRSVSWYQQTPGQGLQFLFEYFSETQRNKGNFPGRFSGRQFSNSRSEMNVSTLELGDSALYLCASSLLPLASNTGELFFGEGSRLTVL.

This chain joins TRBV7-9 and TRBJ2-7; 12 bases match TRBD2. CDR1 SEHNR and CDR2 FQNEAQ come from the germline V gene (reference sequence). The CDR3 sequence is 15 residues long. Trimming took 2 bases from V and 4 from J; bases not matched to a gene: 3. CDR3 nucleotide sequence: TGTGCCAGCAGCTTACTAGCGGGAGGGACTTACGAGCAGTACTTC. Its translation is CASSLLAGGTYEQYF.

The genes are TRBV20-1 and TRBJ1-5; maybe TRBD1 (6 bases). CDR1 and CDR2 from the germline V gene are DFQATT and SNEGSKA (reference sequence). CDR3 length: 14 amino acids. V dropped 3 bases and J dropped 3 bases, with 12 bases sitting between them. CDR3 residues: CSASGTGFNQPQHF. CDR3 DNA: TGCAGTGCTAGTGGAACAGGGTTCAATCAGCCCCAGCATTTT.